The rows below give T cell receptor beta chains drawn from one sample of a study of T cells in Graves' hyperthyroidism and ophthalmopathy. TCRdb used MiXCR to reprocess the multiplex PCR reads, holding one entry per CDR3 protein. The repertoire consists of 250,000 to 350,000 distinct CDR3 sequences, with around 20% occurring once and the leading ten covering approximately 60%. The sequencing sample was made of blood. The receptors were sampled from a man aged 30-40 years with Graves' ophthalmopathy. The CDR3 runs from the conserved cysteine through the conserved F or W. D genes are given only for firm matches. The size of a clone is reported for some rows only, either as once, few or many, or as a class for expanded clones.

d_call	clone_size	j_call	cdr3_length	v_call	cdr3_aa	cdr3_nt
TRBD1	once	TRBJ1-5	17	TRBV5-6	CASSLGSGQVSNQPQHF	TGTGCCAGCAGCTTGGGCTCGGGACAGGTTAGCAATCAGCCCCAGCATTTT
.	many	TRBJ1-4	13	TRBV30	CAWSAVYNEKLFF	TGTGCCTGGAGTGCTGTTTATAATGAAAAACTGTTTTTT
.	.	TRBJ1-1	13	TRBV19	CASRVTANTEAFF	TGTGCCAGTAGGGTTACGGCTAACACTGAAGCTTTCTTT
TRBD1	many	TRBJ2-5	14	TRBV20-1	CSASWDRGYETQYF	TGCAGTGCTAGTTGGGACAGGGGGTATGAGACCCAGTACTTC
.	few	TRBJ2-7	14	TRBV7-9	CASSFSSVGYEQYF	TGTGCCAGCAGCTTCTCTTCGGTGGGTTACGAGCAGTACTTC
.	many	TRBJ2-7	17	TRBV28	CASSFPFRGRSVYEQYF	TGTGCCAGCAGTTTCCCCTTTCGGGGGAGAAGCGTCTACGAGCAGTACTTC
TRBD2	.	TRBJ2-5	15	TRBV20-1	CSVYSGLAVGETQYF	TGCAGTGTTTATTCAGGACTAGCGGTAGGAGAGACCCAGTACTTC
TRBD2	.	TRBJ2-1	17	TRBV11-3	CASSLSPLAGAYNEQFF	TGTGCCAGCAGCTTAAGCCCTCTAGCGGGGGCCTACAATGAGCAGTTCTTC
TRBD2	.	TRBJ2-3	16	TRBV6-2/TRBV6-3	CASSPATSGGSDTQYF	TGTGCCAGCAGCCCCGCGACTAGCGGGGGATCAGATACGCAGTATTTT
.	many	TRBJ2-7	11	TRBV30	CAWSAMYEQYF	TGTGCCTGGAGTGCCATGTACGAGCAGTACTTC
.	few	TRBJ2-6	17	TRBV6-1	CASSTGRMDSGANVLTF	TGTGCCAGCAGTACCGGCAGGATGGACTCTGGGGCCAACGTCCTGACTTTC
.	few	TRBJ1-4	17	TRBV7-8	CASSLNPPGGRGEKLFF	TGTGCCAGCAGCTTAAACCCCCCGGGGGGGCGAGGTGAAAAACTGTTTTTT
.	few	TRBJ1-2	11	TRBV28	CASRQADGYTF	TGTGCCAGCCGACAGGCTGATGGCTACACCTTC
TRBD1	many	TRBJ1-2	15	TRBV6-1	CASRLGQGPNYGYTF	TGTGCCAGCAGGCTGGGACAGGGGCCAAACTATGGCTACACCTTC
.	.	TRBJ1-1	12	TRBV20-1	CSALPGSTEAFF	TGCAGTGCTCTCCCAGGGAGCACTGAAGCTTTCTTT
TRBD2	once	TRBJ2-7	16	TRBV12-3/TRBV12-4	CASTESSSGRGYEQYF	TGTGCCAGCACCGAGTCGTCTAGCGGGAGAGGCTACGAGCAGTACTTC
.	.	TRBJ2-1	15	TRBV6-2/TRBV6-3	CASSQRGPVRGEQFF	TGTGCCAGCAGCCAAAGAGGACCAGTACGTGGTGAGCAGTTCTTC
.	many	TRBJ1-1	14	TRBV2	CASRREQGWTEAFF	TGTGCCAGCAGGAGGGAACAGGGTTGGACTGAAGCTTTCTTT
TRBD1	many	TRBJ2-7	15	TRBV11-1	CASSSPGQRSYEQYF	TGTGCCAGCAGCTCCCCGGGACAGCGTTCCTACGAGCAGTACTTC
.	many	TRBJ1-1	14	TRBV11-3	CASSQWVANTEAFF	TGTGCCAGCAGCCAGTGGGTAGCGAACACTGAAGCTTTCTTT
.	.	TRBJ2-1	15	TRBV3-1	CASSPAPDGSYEQFF	TGTGCCAGCAGCCCCGCTCCGGACGGGTCCTACGAGCAGTTCTTC
TRBD2	.	TRBJ2-1	17	TRBV7-2	CASSLAPLAGGYNEQFF	TGTGCCAGCAGCTTAGCGCCACTAGCGGGAGGGTACAATGAGCAGTTCTTC
TRBD1	few	TRBJ2-7	14	TRBV11-3	CASRATGGWYEQYF	TGTGCCAGCAGGGCAACAGGGGGCTGGTACGAGCAGTACTTC
TRBD2	.	TRBJ2-1	16	TRBV3-1	CASSQNVLAGSSEQFF	TGTGCCAGCAGCCAAAATGTCCTAGCGGGCTCCAGTGAGCAGTTCTTC
TRBD2	few	TRBJ2-5	17	TRBV29-1	CSVERREAPPVGETQYF	TGCAGCGTTGAAAGGCGGGAGGCCCCGCCGGTCGGTGAGACCCAGTACTTC
TRBD2	few	TRBJ2-5	17	TRBV28	CASSSRRGVNRLETQYF	TGTGCCAGCAGTTCCCGCCGGGGGGTTAATCGGCTTGAGACCCAGTACTTC
.	.	TRBJ1-6	17	TRBV3-1	CASSIFGEFRRYSPLHF	TGTGCCAGCAGCATTTTTGGGGAGTTCCGCCGTTATTCACCCCTCCACTTT
.	few	TRBJ2-2	18	TRBV9	CASSVERGDFANTGELFF	TGTGCCAGCAGCGTAGAGAGGGGGGACTTTGCAAACACCGGGGAGCTGTTTTTT
.	many	TRBJ1-3	15	TRBV3-1	CASSQTQDSGNTIYF	TGTGCCAGCAGCCAAACACAGGACTCTGGAAACACCATATATTTT
.	few	TRBJ1-2	14	TRBV2	CASPEGREGYGYTF	TGTGCCAGCCCTGAGGGCAGGGAAGGCTATGGCTACACCTTC
.	few	TRBJ1-6	16	TRBV4-2	CASSQDNPPDNSPLHF	TGTGCCAGCAGCCAAGACAACCCCCCGGATAATTCACCCCTCCACTTT
.	few	TRBJ1-4	17	TRBV20-1	CSARDFWGGSTNEKLFF	TGCAGTGCTAGAGATTTCTGGGGCGGTTCAACTAATGAAAAACTGTTTTTT
.	.	TRBJ1-3	14	TRBV30	CGGRPGGGPNTIYF	TGTGGTGGACGCCCCGGGGGCGGCCCGAACACCATATATTTT
.	few	TRBJ2-7	12	TRBV29-1	CSVVTTHYEQYF	TGCAGCGTTGTGACAACCCACTACGAGCAGTACTTC
.	many	TRBJ2-1	14	TRBV3-1	CASSLPGGLNEQFF	TGTGCCAGCAGCCTACCTGGAGGGCTCAATGAGCAGTTCTTC
.	once	TRBJ1-2	14	TRBV25-1	CASRGGTQLGGYTF	TGTGCCAGCAGGGGAGGGACTCAACTGGGTGGCTACACCTTC
.	once	TRBJ2-2	16	TRBV18	CASSRTGPPNTGELFF	TGTGCCAGCTCACGAACGGGACCCCCGAACACCGGGGAGCTGTTTTTT
.	.	TRBJ2-7	14	TRBV5-6	CASSLAQGRDEQYF	TGTGCCAGCAGCTTGGCGCAGGGTAGGGACGAGCAGTACTTC